This TCR beta chain emerged from a study of Graves' ophthalmopathy and Graves' hyperthyroidism. Study-wide results and caveats: Among thyroid clonotypes expanded above 0.001 frequency, most also appeared in blood. Using 13 signatures, a model distinguished ophthalmopathy from stable hyperthyroidism, reaching around 88% sensitivity and around 81% specificity.

This clonotype was counted only a few times. The antigen remains unidentified. Relative to the germline gene, one junction end is altered; a read error may explain this. This CDR3 spans 15 amino acids. Germline CDR1 is SGHTA and CDR2 is FQGNSA. For repertoire sequencing, the TCR beta CDR3 regions were amplified from RNA transcripts. First-round RT-PCR with HTBI primers preceded a second-round multiplex PCR. One entry per CDR3 protein, called by TCRdb with MiXCR from the multiplex PCR reads. The data hold around 470,000 distinct CDR3 sequences, with 14% observed a single time. The origin of this receptor is a woman under 40 with Graves' ophthalmopathy. V and J are TRBV7-2 and TRBJ2-2; D may match TRBD1 or TRBD2 (5 bases each). The source material was blood. CDR3 amino acids: CASRTPGTNTVELFF. The CDR3 nucleotides are TGTGCCAGCAGAACTCCCGGGACCAACACCGTGGAGCTGTTTTTT.